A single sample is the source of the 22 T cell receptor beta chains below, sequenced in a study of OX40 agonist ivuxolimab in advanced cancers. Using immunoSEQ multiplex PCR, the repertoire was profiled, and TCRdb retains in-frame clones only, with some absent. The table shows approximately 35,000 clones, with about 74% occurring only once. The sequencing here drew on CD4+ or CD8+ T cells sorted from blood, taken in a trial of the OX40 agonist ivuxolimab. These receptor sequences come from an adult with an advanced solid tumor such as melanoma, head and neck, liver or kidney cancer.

CDR3 residues: CASSLRAADTQYF. In DNA, the CDR3 is TGTGCCAGCAGCTTGAGGGCGGCAGATACGCAGTATTTT. The gene calls are TRBV5-6 and TRBJ2-3, with D unresolved. This CDR3 region has 13 residues. Trimming pared 1 base from V and 4 bases from J, leaving 7 bases between. The germline CDR1 and CDR2 sequences are SGHDT and YYEEEE.

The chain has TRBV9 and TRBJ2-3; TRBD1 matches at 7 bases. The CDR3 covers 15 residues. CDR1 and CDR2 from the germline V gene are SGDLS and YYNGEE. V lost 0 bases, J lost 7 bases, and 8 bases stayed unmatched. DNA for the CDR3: TGTGCCAGCAGCGTAGACCTGGACAGGAGGCATACGCAGTATTTT. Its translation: CASSVDLDRRHTQYF.

The CDR3 bases are TGTGCCAGCAGTGCTTACAGGGGGAGGAGGGAAAAACTGTTTTTT. Protein: CASSAYRGRREKLFF. The V and J genes are TRBV6-1 and TRBJ1-4; 8 bases align to TRBD1. V was clipped by 4 bases and J by 8 bases; unmatched bases: 9. In germline, CDR1 is MNHNS, CDR2 SASEGT. CDR3 length: 15 residues.

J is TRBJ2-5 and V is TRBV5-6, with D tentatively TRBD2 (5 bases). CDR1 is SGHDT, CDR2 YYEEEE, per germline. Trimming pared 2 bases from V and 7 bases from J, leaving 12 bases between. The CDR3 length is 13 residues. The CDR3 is CASSLFGVGTQYF. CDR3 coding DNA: TGTGCCAGCAGCTTATTCGGGGTCGGGACCCAGTACTTC. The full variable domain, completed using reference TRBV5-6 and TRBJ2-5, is DAGVTQSPTHLIKTRGQQVTLRCSPKSGHDTVSWYQQALGQGPQFIFQYYEEEERQRGNFPDRFSGHQFPNYSSELNVNALLLGDSALYLCASSLFGVGTQYFGPGTRLLVL.

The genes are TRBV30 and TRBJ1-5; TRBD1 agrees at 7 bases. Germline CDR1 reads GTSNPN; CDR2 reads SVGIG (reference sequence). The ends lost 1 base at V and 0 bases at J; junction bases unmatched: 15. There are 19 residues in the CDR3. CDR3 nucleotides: TGTGCCTGGAGTGATTCCAGAAATACAGGGGTTTATAGCAATCAGCCCCAGCATTTT. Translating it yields CAWSDSRNTGVYSNQPQHF.

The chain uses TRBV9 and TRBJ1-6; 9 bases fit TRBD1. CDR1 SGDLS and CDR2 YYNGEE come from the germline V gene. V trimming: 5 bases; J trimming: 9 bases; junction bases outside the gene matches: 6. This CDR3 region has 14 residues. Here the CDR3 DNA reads TGTGCCAGCAGTGAGGACAGGGGAACTTCACCCCTCCACTTT. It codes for CASSEDRGTSPLHF.

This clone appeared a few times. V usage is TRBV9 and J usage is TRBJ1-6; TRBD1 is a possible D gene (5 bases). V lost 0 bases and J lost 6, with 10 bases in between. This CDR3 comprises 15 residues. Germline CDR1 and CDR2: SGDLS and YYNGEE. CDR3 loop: CASSVVGTVNSPLHF. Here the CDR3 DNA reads TGTGCCAGCAGCGTAGTTGGGACGGTTAATTCACCCCTCCACTTT.

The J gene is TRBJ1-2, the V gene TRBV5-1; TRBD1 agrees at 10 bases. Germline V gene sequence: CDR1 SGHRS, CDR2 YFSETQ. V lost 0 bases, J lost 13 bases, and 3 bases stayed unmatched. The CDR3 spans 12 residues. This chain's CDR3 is CASSLEGQGSTF. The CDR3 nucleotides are TGCGCCAGCAGCTTGGAGGGACAGGGGTCCACCTTC. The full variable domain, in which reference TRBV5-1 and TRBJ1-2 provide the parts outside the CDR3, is KAGVTQTPRYLIKTRGQQVTLSCSPISGHRSVSWYQQTPGQGLQFLFEYFSETQRNKGNFPGRFSGRQFSNSRSEMNVSTLELGDSALYLCASSLEGQGSTFGSGTRLTVV.

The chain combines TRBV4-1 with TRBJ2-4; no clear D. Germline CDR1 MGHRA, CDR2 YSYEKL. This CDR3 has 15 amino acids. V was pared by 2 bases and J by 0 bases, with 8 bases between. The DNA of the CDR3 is TGCGCCAGCAGCCAATCCCTGGTAGCCAAAAACATTCAGTACTTC. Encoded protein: CASSQSLVAKNIQYF.

CDR3 DNA sequence: TGTGCCAGCTCACCAGGGGAACAGCCCCAGCATTTT. This translates into CASSPGEQPQHF. This rearrangement joins TRBV18 to TRBJ1-5; D gene unclear. CDR3 length: 12 amino acids. The V gene's germline CDR1 is KGHSH and CDR2 LQKENI. Deletions cut 2 bases from V and 7 bases from J, with 6 bases between.

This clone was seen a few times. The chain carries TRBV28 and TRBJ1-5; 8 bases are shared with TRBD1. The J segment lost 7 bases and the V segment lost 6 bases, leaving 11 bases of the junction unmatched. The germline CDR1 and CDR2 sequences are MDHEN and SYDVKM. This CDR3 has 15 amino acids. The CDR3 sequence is CASSSGQGSNQPQHF. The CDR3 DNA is TGTGCCAGCAGCTCCGGACAGGGCTCCAACCAGCCCCAGCATTTT.

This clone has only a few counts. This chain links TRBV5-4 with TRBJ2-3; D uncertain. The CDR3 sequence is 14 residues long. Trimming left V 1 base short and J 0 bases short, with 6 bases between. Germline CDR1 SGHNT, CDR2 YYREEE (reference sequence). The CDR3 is CASSLYLSTDTQYF. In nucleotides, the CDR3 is TGTGCCAGCAGCTTGTATCTCAGCACAGATACGCAGTATTTT.

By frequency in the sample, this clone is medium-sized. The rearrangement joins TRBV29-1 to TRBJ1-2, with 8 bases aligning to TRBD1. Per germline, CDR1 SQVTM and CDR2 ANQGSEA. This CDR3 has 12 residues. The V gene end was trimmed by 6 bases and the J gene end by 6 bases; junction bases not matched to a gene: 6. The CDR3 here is CSVFRQGNGYTF. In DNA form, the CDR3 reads TGCAGCGTCTTCCGACAGGGGAATGGCTACACCTTC. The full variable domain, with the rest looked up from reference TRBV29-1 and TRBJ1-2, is SAVISQKPSRDICQRGTSLTIQCQVDSQVTMMFWYRQQPGQSLTLIATANQGSEATYESGFVIDKFPISRPNLTFSTLTVSNMSPEDSSIYLCSVFRQGNGYTFGSGTRLTVV.

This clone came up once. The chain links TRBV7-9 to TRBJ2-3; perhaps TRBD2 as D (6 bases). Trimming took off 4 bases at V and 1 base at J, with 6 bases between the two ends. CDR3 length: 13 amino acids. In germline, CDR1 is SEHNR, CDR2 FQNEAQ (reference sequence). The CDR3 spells CASSWGGTDTQYF. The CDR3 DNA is TGTGCCAGCAGCTGGGGGGGCACAGATACGCAGTATTTT.

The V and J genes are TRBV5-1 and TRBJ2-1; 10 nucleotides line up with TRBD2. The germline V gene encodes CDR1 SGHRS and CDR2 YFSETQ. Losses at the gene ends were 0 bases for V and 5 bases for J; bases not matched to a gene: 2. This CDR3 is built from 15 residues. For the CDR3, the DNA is TGCGCCAGCAGCTTGGGTACTAGCGGGAACAATGAGCAGTTCTTC. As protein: CASSLGTSGNNEQFF.

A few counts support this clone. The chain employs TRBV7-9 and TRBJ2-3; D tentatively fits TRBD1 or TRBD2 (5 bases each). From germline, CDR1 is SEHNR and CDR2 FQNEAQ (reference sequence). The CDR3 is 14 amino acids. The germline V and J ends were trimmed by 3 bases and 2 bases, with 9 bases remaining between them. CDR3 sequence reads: CASSFQGPTDTQYF. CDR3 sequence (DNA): TGTGCCAGCAGCTTTCAGGGACCCACAGATACGCAGTATTTT. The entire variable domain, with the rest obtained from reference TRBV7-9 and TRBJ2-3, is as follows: DTGVSQNPRHKITKRGQNVTFRCDPISEHNRLYWYRQTLGQGPEFLTYFQNEAQLEKSRLLSDRFSAERPKGSFSTLEIQRTEQGDSAMYLCASSFQGPTDTQYFGPGTRLTVL.

CDR3 sequence reads: CSVGGDEQFF. CDR3 nucleotides: TGCAGCGTTGGAGGGGATGAGCAGTTCTTC. The chain joins TRBV29-1 to TRBJ2-1, with D possibly being TRBD1 or TRBD2 (5 bases each). Germline loops: CDR1 SQVTM, CDR2 ANQGSEA. The CDR3 is 10 residues long. The V end was cut by 4 bases, the J end by 8 bases, with 6 bases between.

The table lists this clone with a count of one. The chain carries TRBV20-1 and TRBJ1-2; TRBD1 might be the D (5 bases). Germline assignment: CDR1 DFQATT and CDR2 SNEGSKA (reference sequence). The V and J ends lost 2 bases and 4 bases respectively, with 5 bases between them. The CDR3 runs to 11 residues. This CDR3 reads CSARQGYGYTF. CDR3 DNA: TGCAGTGCTAGACAGGGCTATGGCTACACCTTC.

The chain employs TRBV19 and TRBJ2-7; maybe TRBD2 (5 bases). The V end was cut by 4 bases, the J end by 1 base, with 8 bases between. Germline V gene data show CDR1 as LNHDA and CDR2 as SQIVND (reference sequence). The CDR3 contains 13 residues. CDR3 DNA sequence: TGTGCCAGTAGTAGCGGGTCATCCTACGAGCAGTACTTC. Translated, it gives CASSSGSSYEQYF. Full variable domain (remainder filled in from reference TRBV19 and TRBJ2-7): DGGITQSPKYLFRKEGQNVTLSCEQNLNHDAMYWYRQDPGQGLRLIYYSQIVNDFQKGDIAEGYSVSREKKESFPLTVTSAQKNPTAFYLCASSSGSSYEQYFGPGTRLTVT.

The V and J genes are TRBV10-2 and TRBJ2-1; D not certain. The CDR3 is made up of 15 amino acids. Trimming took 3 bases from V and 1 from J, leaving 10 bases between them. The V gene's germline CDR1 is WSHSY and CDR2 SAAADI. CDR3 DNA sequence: TGCGCCAGCAGTGAAGGCAGACTTTCCTACAATGAGCAGTTCTTC. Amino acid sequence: CASSEGRLSYNEQFF.

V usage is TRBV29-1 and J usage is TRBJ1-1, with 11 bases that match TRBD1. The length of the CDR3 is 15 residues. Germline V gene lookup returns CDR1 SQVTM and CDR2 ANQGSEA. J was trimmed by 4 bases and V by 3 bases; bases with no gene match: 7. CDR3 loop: CSVEGQGVSGTEAFF. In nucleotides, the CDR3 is TGCAGCGTTGAGGGACAGGGGGTTTCGGGCACTGAAGCTTTCTTT.

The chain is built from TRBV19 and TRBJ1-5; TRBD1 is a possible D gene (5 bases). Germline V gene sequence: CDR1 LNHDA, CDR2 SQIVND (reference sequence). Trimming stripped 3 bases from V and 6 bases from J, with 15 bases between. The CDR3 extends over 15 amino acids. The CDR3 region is CASSMGRDLGQPQHF. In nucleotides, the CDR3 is TGTGCCAGTAGTATGGGAAGGGACTTGGGTCAGCCCCAGCATTTT.